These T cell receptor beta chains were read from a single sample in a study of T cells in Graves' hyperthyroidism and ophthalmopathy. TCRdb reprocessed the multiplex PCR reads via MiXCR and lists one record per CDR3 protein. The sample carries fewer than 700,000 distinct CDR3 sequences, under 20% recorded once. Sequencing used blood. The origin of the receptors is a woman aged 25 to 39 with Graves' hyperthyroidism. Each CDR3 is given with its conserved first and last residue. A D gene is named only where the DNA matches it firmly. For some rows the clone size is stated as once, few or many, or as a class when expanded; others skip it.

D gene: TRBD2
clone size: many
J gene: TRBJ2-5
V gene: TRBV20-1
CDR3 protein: CSARDLAGEMETQYF
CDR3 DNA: TGCAGTGCTAGAGATCTAGCGGGAGAAATGGAGACCCAGTACTTC

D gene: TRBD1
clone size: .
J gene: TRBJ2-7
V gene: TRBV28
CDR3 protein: CASSFPGTGFASEQYF
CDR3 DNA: TGTGCCAGCAGTTTTCCCGGGACAGGGTTTGCGAGCGAGCAGTACTTC

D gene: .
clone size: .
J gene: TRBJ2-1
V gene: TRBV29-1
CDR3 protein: CSVEGWAAGDNEQFF
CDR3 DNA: TGCAGCGTTGAAGGATGGGCTGCAGGGGACAATGAGCAGTTCTTC

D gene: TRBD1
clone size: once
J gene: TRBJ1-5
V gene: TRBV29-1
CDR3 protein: CSVLTGTGGSYSNQPQHF
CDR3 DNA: TGCAGCGTTTTAACCGGGACAGGGGGTTCCTATAGCAATCAGCCCCAGCATTTT

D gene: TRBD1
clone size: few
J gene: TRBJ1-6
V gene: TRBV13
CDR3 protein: CASSSGTGASPLHF
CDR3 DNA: TGTGCCAGCAGCTCCGGGACAGGTGCTTCACCCCTCCACTTT

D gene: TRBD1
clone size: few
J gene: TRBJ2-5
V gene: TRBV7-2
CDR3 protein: CASSGGQDQETQYF
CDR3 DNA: TGTGCCAGCAGCGGGGGACAGGACCAAGAGACCCAGTACTTC

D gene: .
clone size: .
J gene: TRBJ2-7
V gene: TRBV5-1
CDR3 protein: CASSLVGQFNEQYF
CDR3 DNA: TGCGCCAGCAGCTTGGTCGGACAGTTCAATGAGCAGTACTTC

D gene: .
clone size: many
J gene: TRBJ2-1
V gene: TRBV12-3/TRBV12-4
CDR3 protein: CASSFEQSGTYNEQFF
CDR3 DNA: TGTGCCAGCAGTTTTGAGCAAAGCGGTACCTACAATGAGCAGTTCTTC

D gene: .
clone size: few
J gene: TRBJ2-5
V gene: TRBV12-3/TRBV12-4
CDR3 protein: CASSFVERETQYF
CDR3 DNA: TGTGCCAGCAGTTTTGTGGAGCGAGAGACCCAGTACTTC

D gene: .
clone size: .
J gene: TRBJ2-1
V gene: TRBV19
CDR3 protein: CASSMGRVNEQFF
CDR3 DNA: TGTGCCAGTAGTATGGGCAGGGTGAATGAGCAGTTCTTC

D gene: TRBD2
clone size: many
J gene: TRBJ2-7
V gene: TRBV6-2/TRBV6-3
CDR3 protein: CASSYLLAGSYEQYF
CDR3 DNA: TGTGCCAGCAGTTACCTACTAGCGGGGTCCTACGAGCAGTACTTC

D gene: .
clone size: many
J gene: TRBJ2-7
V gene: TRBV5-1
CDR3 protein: CASSLLQGSYEQYF
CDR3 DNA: TGCGCCAGCAGCCTTTTACAGGGCTCCTACGAGCAGTACTTC

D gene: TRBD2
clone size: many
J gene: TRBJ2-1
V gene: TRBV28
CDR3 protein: CASSLLQPLAGGAYNEQFF
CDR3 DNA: TGTGCCAGCAGTTTGCTCCAACCCCTAGCGGGAGGAGCCTACAATGAGCAGTTCTTC

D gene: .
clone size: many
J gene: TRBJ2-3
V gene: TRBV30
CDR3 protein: CAWSVYPADTQYF
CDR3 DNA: TGTGCCTGGAGTGTATACCCGGCAGATACGCAGTATTTT

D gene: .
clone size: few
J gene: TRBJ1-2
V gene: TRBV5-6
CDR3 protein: CASSLGSRYYGYTF
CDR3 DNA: TGTGCCAGCAGCTTGGGCTCGCGGTATTATGGCTACACCTTC

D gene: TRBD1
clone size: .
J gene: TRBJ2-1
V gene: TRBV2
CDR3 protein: CASRDRAGHNEQFF
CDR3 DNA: TGTGCCAGCAGGGACAGGGCCGGCCACAATGAGCAGTTCTTC

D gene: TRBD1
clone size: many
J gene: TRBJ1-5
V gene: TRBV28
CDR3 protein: CASSYRGGQPQHF
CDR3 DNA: TGTGCCAGCAGTTACAGGGGAGGACAGCCCCAGCATTTT

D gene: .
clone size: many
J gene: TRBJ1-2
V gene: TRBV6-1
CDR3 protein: CASSESPNYGYTF
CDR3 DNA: TGTGCCAGCAGTGAATCTCCGAACTATGGCTACACCTTC

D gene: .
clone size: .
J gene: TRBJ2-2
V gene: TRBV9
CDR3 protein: CASSARAGGELFF
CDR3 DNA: TGTGCCAGCAGCGCCCGGGCGGGCGGGGAGCTGTTTTTT

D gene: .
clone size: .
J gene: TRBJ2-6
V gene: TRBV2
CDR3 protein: CASKMVVSGANVLTF
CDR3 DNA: TGTGCCAGCAAAATGGTCGTCTCTGGGGCCAACGTCCTGACTTTC

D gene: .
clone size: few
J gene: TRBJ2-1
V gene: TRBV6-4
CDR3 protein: CASSDSGTNEQFF
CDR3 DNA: TGTGCCAGCAGTGACTCCGGGACTAATGAGCAGTTCTTC

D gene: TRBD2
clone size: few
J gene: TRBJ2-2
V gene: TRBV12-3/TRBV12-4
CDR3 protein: CASSFSGLNTGELFF
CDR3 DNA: TGTGCCAGCAGTTTTAGCGGGCTGAACACCGGGGAGCTGTTTTTT

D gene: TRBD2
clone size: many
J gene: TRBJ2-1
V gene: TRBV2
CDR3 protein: CASSDPAGVEDEQFF
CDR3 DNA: TGTGCCAGCAGTGACCCTGCGGGAGTGGAGGATGAGCAGTTCTTC

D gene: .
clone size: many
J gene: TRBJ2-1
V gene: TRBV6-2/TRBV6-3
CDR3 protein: CASSRDGEQFF
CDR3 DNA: TGTGCCAGCAGTAGGGACGGGGAGCAGTTCTTC

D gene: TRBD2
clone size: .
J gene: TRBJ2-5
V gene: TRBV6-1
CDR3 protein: CASSRAGTSGYTAAQETQYF
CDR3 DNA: TGTGCCAGCTCCCGTGCGGGAACTAGCGGTTATACCGCAGCGCAAGAGACCCAGTACTTC

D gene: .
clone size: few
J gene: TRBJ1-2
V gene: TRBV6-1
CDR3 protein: CASSPRSTGPYGYTF
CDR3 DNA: TGTGCCAGCAGCCCCCGTTCCACAGGCCCCTATGGCTACACCTTC

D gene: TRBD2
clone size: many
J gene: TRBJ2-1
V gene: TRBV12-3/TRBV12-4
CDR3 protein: CASSAPAGGGDNEQFF
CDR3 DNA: TGTGCCAGCAGTGCACCCGCGGGGGGAGGCGACAATGAGCAGTTCTTC

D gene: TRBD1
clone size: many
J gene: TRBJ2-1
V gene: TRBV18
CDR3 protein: CASSPHRGNEQFF
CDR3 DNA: TGTGCCAGCTCACCACACAGGGGCAATGAGCAGTTCTTC

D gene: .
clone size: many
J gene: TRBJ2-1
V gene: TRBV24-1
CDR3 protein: CATADTSGDYNEQFF
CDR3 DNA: TGTGCCACCGCCGACACGAGCGGAGACTACAATGAGCAGTTCTTC

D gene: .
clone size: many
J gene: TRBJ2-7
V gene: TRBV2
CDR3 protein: CASSERNYEQYF
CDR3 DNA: TGTGCCAGCAGTGAGCGGAACTACGAGCAGTACTTC